Listed below are T cell receptor beta chains from one sample, sequenced in a study of Graves' ophthalmopathy and Graves' hyperthyroidism. TCRdb ran MiXCR on the multiplex PCR reads and lists one entry per CDR3 protein. Among about 1.2 million distinct CDR3 sequences, about 40% were seen once, and the ten largest hold 11%. Sample: peripheral blood or thyroid tissue (not recorded which). Receptor source: an adult man with Graves' hyperthyroidism. Each CDR3 is given with its conserved first and last residue. D genes are given only for firm matches. Rows may omit the clone size; those that give it use once, few, many or a size class.

- few TRBJ2-5 TRBV9 TGTGCCAGCAGCGTAGGTCTTTCGTACCAAGAGACCCAGTACTTC CASSVGLSYQETQYF
TRBD2 - TRBJ2-2 TRBV5-1 TGCGCCAGCAGCACGGGGACTAGCGGGAGTCGGACCGGGGAGCTGTTTTTT CASSTGTSGSRTGELFF
- many TRBJ1-5 TRBV7-9 TGTGCCAGCAGCTTGCCCGTAGGGCCCCAGCATTTT CASSLPVGPQHF
- many TRBJ1-4 TRBV19 TGTGCCACCTCGGACACCTCGGTTGAAAAACTGTTTTTT CATSDTSVEKLFF
- many TRBJ2-7 TRBV29-1 TGCAGCGTTGAAGATCAAGGGACCTCCTACGAGCAGTACTTC CSVEDQGTSYEQYF
- - TRBJ1-5 TRBV3-1 TGTGCCAGCAGCCCCACGGGGACTCTCCAGCCCCAGCATTTT CASSPTGTLQPQHF
- - TRBJ1-4 TRBV13 TGTGCCAGCAGCTTATGGCAGGGTCGCGAAAAACTGTTTTTT CASSLWQGREKLFF
TRBD1 few TRBJ2-7 TRBV5-4 TGTGCCAGCAGCTTTCCGGGACAGGGTGAGCAGTACTTC CASSFPGQGEQYF
- many TRBJ2-2 TRBV11-2 TGTGCCAGCAGCTTAGCTCTTGCCACCGGGGAGCTGTTTTTT CASSLALATGELFF
TRBD2 many TRBJ2-7 TRBV20-1 TGCAGTGCTAGGGCTAGCGGGGAACCCTCCTACGAGCAGTACTTC CSARASGEPSYEQYF
TRBD2 few TRBJ2-5 TRBV28 TGTGCCAGCAGTTTTATGCGGGAGTCTGGGGAGACCCAGTACTTC CASSFMRESGETQYF
- - TRBJ1-5 TRBV5-6 TGTGCCAGCAGCTGGGGGATTAGCAATCAGCCCCAGCATTTT CASSWGISNQPQHF
- - TRBJ2-7 TRBV28 TGTGCCAGCAGTCCCCCCCCTGGTCGCTACGAGCAGTACTTC CASSPPPGRYEQYF
- many TRBJ1-5 TRBV4-2 TGTGCCAGCAGCCGATGGGCCATGGCGGATCAGCCCCAGCATTTT CASSRWAMADQPQHF
TRBD1 many TRBJ1-5 TRBV7-9 TGTGCCAGCAGCCCGGACAGGGACAATCAGCCCCAGCATTTT CASSPDRDNQPQHF
TRBD1 many TRBJ2-7 TRBV19 TGTGCCAGTAGTATTCGGTGGGACAGGGTCTACGAGCAGTACTTC CASSIRWDRVYEQYF
- many TRBJ2-5 TRBV2 TGTGCCAGCAGTGGGGGATGGCAGGAGACCCAGTACTTC CASSGGWQETQYF
TRBD1 once TRBJ2-7 TRBV20-1 TGCAGTGCCTACACAGGGGCAACCTACGAGCAGTACTTC CSAYTGATYEQYF
TRBD1 many TRBJ2-7 TRBV20-1 TGCAGTGCTGACCCGGGACAGCCCTACGAGCAGTACTTC CSADPGQPYEQYF
- - TRBJ1-6 TRBV29-1 TGCAGCGTTGATTCCGGGGATAGGGCTCGGAACTATAATTCACCCCTCCACTTT CSVDSGDRARNYNSPLHF
TRBD1 - TRBJ2-7 TRBV5-4 TGTGCCAGCGGACCGGGACAGGGAAACTCCTACGAGCAGTACTTC CASGPGQGNSYEQYF
- few TRBJ2-7 TRBV7-9 TGCGCCAGCAGCCGAGGGGCCATCCTGTCCGAGCAGTACTTC CASSRGAILSEQYF
- - TRBJ2-3 TRBV5-1 TGCGCCAGCAGCTCCGGAGACGGGGGCGTAGATACGCAGTATTTT CASSSGDGGVDTQYF
TRBD1 - TRBJ1-3 TRBV18 TGTGCCAGCTCACCACCGGGACAGGTTTCTGGAAACACCATATATTTT CASSPPGQVSGNTIYF
- - TRBJ1-3 TRBV5-6 TGTGCCAGCAGCTTAGTCTTAGGGAGTGGAAACACCATATATTTT CASSLVLGSGNTIYF
- - TRBJ2-7 TRBV6-5 TGTGCCAGCAGCTCCAAGGGCGTGGAGCAGTACTTC CASSSKGVEQYF
TRBD1 many TRBJ2-6 TRBV6-5 TGTGCCAGCACCAAGACAGGGCGAAGGTCCTCTGGGGCCAACGTCCTGACTTTC CASTKTGRRSSGANVLTF
TRBD1 - TRBJ1-6 TRBV19 TGTGCCAGTAGACCCACCGGGACAGGGGCCACATCACCCCTCCACTTT CASRPTGTGATSPLHF
- - TRBJ2-2 TRBV5-5 TGTGCCAGCAGCAATCGAGTAACGGCCGGGGAGCTGTTTTTT CASSNRVTAGELFF
- - TRBJ1-1 TRBV28 TGTGCCAGCAGTTTAGACGGTGCCTTTGAAGCTCTCTTT CASSLDGAFEALF
- many TRBJ1-1 TRBV19 TGTGCCAGTAGTAATTTGCGGCAGGCGAACACTGAAGCTTTCTTT CASSNLRQANTEAFF
- - TRBJ1-4 TRBV7-9 TGTGCCAGCAGCCAAAGCCTAGGGGCAACTAATGAAAAACTGTTTTTT CASSQSLGATNEKLFF
- - TRBJ2-5 TRBV2 TGTGCCAGCAGTGAAGTAGTAGGAGAGACCCAGTACTTC CASSEVVGETQYF